This TCR beta chain was sequenced in a study of blood T cell repertoires in COVID-19. About the research overall: The cDNA or gDNA used as material had been derived from T cells, B-cell-depleted T cells, or PBMCs.

CDR3 length equals 15 residues. The V gene's germline CDR1 is SGHRS and CDR2 YFSETQ. V dropped 9 bases and J dropped 4; count of bases not matched to a gene: 11. Clones were read by immunoSEQ multiplex PCR, and TCRdb kept only the in-frame ones, dropping some. The repertoire consists of approximately 88,000 clones, with roughly 80% occurring once and the leading ten covering under 55%. This receptor was identified in a human donor in a cohort sampled during active COVID-19. The sample comprised peripheral blood. The V call is TRBV5-1, the J call TRBJ2-2, with 8 bases matching TRBD2. CDR3 sequence: CATNTGGPSTGELFF. In nucleotides, the CDR3 is TGCGCCACCAATACGGGAGGGCCGAGCACCGGGGAGCTGTTTTTT. Full variable domain (missing parts from reference TRBV5-1 and TRBJ2-2): KAGVTQTPRYLIKTRGQQVTLSCSPISGHRSVSWYQQTPGQGLQFLFEYFSETQRNKGNFPGRFSGRQFSNSRSEMNVSTLELGDSALYLCATNTGGPSTGELFFGEGSRLTVL.